Listed here are 8 T cell receptor beta chains from one sample, sequenced in a study of OX40 agonist ivuxolimab in advanced cancers. Only in-frame clones appear in the TCRdb table, and some are missing; sequencing was by immunoSEQ multiplex PCR. The sample comprises 20,000 or so clones, 70% to 80% of which are singletons, and about 30% rests with the top ten. Sample: CD4+ or CD8+ T cells sorted from blood, taken in a trial of the OX40 agonist ivuxolimab. Receptor source: an adult with an advanced solid tumor such as melanoma, head and neck, liver or kidney cancer.

J is TRBJ2-7 and V is TRBV25-1; 7 nucleotides align to TRBD1. The V gene's germline CDR1 is MGHDK and CDR2 SYGVNS. This CDR3 is 14 amino acids long. Losses at the gene ends were 3 bases for V and 3 bases for J; bases not matched to a gene: 5. CDR3 DNA: TGTGCCAGCAGTGAGGGACAGTTTGGCTACGAGCAGTACTTC. The encoded protein is CASSEGQFGYEQYF.

This chain joins TRBV6-4 and TRBJ2-1, with D perhaps TRBD1 (8 bases). Germline CDR1 and CDR2: MRHNA and SNTAGT. Trimming left V 7 bases short and J 9 bases short, with 10 bases between. CDR3 length: 11 amino acids. The CDR3 loop is CASNRGGEQFF. CDR3 DNA sequence: TGTGCCAGCAACAGGGGGGGTGAGCAGTTCTTC.

The chain joins TRBV19 to TRBJ2-1; weak D call: TRBD2 (5 bases). Germline V gene lookup returns CDR1 LNHDA and CDR2 SQIVND (reference sequence). This CDR3 has 16 residues. Trimming took 1 base from V and 6 from J, leaving 16 bases between them. The CDR3, as DNA: TGTGCCAGTAGTATAGGGCCGGCTCGGACTTCCAATGAGCAGTTCTTC. It codes for CASSIGPARTSNEQFF.

V gene TRBV20-1 combines with J gene TRBJ1-1; perhaps TRBD1 as D (5 bases). Trimming pared 3 bases from V and 6 bases from J, leaving 8 bases between. This CDR3 region has 11 residues. Germline-derived CDR1 and CDR2 are DFQATT and SNEGSKA (reference sequence). In DNA form, the CDR3 reads TGCAGTGCTAGGGAAGGGGCTGAAGCTTTCTTT. This sequence encodes CSAREGAEAFF.

The chain recombines TRBV7-2 with TRBJ2-7, with D possibly being TRBD1 (6 bases). The germline V gene encodes CDR1 SGHTA and CDR2 FQGNSA. Deletions cut 3 bases from V and 4 bases from J, with 13 bases between. There are 14 residues in the CDR3. In DNA, the CDR3 is TGTGCCAGCAGCTTGGCAGCAGGGGATTACGAGCAGTACTTC. Residues: CASSLAAGDYEQYF.

This chain joins TRBV4-1 and TRBJ2-7, with D maybe TRBD1 (6 bases). Trimming removed 4 bases from V and 3 bases from J, with 16 bases in between. Germline CDR1 MGHRA, CDR2 YSYEKL. The CDR3 extends over 15 amino acids. CDR3 coding DNA: TGCGCCAGCAGCCTTGGCGACCAGGGGCACTACGAGCAGTACTTC. Translated, it gives CASSLGDQGHYEQYF.

This rearrangement joins TRBV7-2 to TRBJ2-5; D unresolved. The DNA end is more similar to TRBJ2-7, so the J call may be wrong. CDR1 and CDR2 (germline): SGHTA, FQGNSA. CDR3 length: 16 residues. The CDR3 bases are TGTGCCAGCAGCCCGGTTTACTCCTCACCCTTCTACGAGCAGTACTTC. As protein: CASSPVYSSPFYEQYF.

The chain combines TRBV6-6 with TRBJ2-7; D unclear. V was trimmed by 4 bases and J by 4 bases, leaving 11 bases between them. Germline CDR1 is MNHNY and CDR2 is SVGAGI (reference sequence). There are 13 residues in the CDR3. CDR3 sequence: CASSSFLGYEQYF. CDR3 nucleotide sequence: TGTGCCAGCAGTTCGTTTCTGGGGTACGAGCAGTACTTC.